This TCR beta chain stems from a study of T cells after yellow fever vaccination. The sample holds a few counts of this clonotype. Antigen: not known. Synthesis of TCR cDNA relied on 5'RACE template switching, which attached a universal primer site and UMIs. TCRdb analysed the 5' RACE reads with MiXCR anew, one entry per CDR3 protein. The sample includes 450,000 to 650,000 distinct CDR3 sequences, 21% of them seen just once. Trimming stripped 7 bases from V and 3 bases from J, with 13 bases between. CDR3 length: 14 residues. Germline-derived CDR1 and CDR2 are SGHRS and YFSETQ. Study-wide results and limits: Abundant bulk-derived clonotypes could contaminate FACS-sorted repertoires. Post-booster samples contained most primary-vaccination clones (around 95% CD4, roughly 88% CD8). A secondary response was less intense yet reached its peak sooner, at day 5 versus 15.

Sequencing was performed on PBMCs, taken less than 25 days after the first yellow fever vaccination. This receptor was identified in a man aged 18 to 29 who received the YFV17D yellow fever vaccine. The rearrangement uses TRBV5-1 and TRBJ2-2; unclear D gene. The CDR3 reads CASRVLPDTGELFF. DNA of the CDR3: TGCGCCAGCCGGGTGCTCCCGGACACCGGGGAGCTGTTTTTT.